The 14 T cell receptor beta chains below were found in one sample sequenced in a study of cytomegalovirus exposure and HLA in healthy donors. The study ran its PCR with 60 Vbeta and 13 Jbeta primers. Sequenced by immunoSEQ multiplex PCR; TCRdb stores in-frame clones only, minus some. Among roughly 98,000 clones, roughly 58% were seen once, and the ten largest hold around 5.5%. What was sequenced was PBMCs. Receptors were obtained from a woman aged 25 to 39 in good health and CMV-seropositive.

The rearrangement joins TRBV19 to TRBJ2-1; the match to TRBD2 covers 9 bases. Germline V gene data show CDR1 as LNHDA and CDR2 as SQIVND (reference sequence). The J segment lost 5 bases and the V segment lost 5 bases, leaving 10 bases of the junction unmatched. This CDR3 comprises 16 residues. The DNA for the CDR3 is TGTGCCAGTAGTCCCCGCGGGGTAGCGGGGGACAATGAGCAGTTCTTC. Its translation: CASSPRGVAGDNEQFF. Full variable domain (outside the CDR3, taken from reference TRBV19 and TRBJ2-1): DGGITQSPKYLFRKEGQNVTLSCEQNLNHDAMYWYRQDPGQGLRLIYYSQIVNDFQKGDIAEGYSVSREKKESFPLTVTSAQKNPTAFYLCASSPRGVAGDNEQFFGPGTRLTVL.

The chain combines TRBV7-9 with TRBJ2-5, with TRBD1 identical over 12 bases. The J call is uncertain, as TRBJ2-7 better fits the DNA end. This CDR3 comprises 16 residues. CDR1 is SEHNR and CDR2 is FQNEAQ in the germline V gene (reference sequence). The CDR3 sequence: CASSFRGTGGKDEQYF. CDR3 in DNA: TGTGCCAGCAGCTTCCGCGGGACAGGGGGCAAGGACGAGCAGTACTTC.

V and J are TRBV11-2 and TRBJ2-3; possible D gene TRBD1, 5 bases. V gave up 7 bases and J gave up 0 bases, with 11 bases separating them. CDR1 and CDR2 (germline): SGHAT, FQNNGV. The CDR3 has 14 residues. CDR3 residues: CASNVDSSTDTQYF. CDR3 sequence (DNA): TGTGCCAGCAACGTAGACAGTAGCACAGATACGCAGTATTTT.

This chain connects TRBV4-2 to TRBJ2-6; 10 bases are shared with TRBD1. The CDR3 runs to 17 residues. The germline gives CDR1 LGHNA, CDR2 YNFKEQ. After removal of 1 base from V and 2 bases from J, the junction contained 2 bases not matched to a gene. CDR3 loop: CASSQGGQGTGANVLTF. The CDR3 DNA reads TGTGCCAGCAGCCAAGGGGGACAGGGGACTGGGGCCAACGTCCTGACTTTC.

This clone was found once. The J gene is TRBJ2-1, the V gene TRBV27; D is unclear. The germline V gene encodes CDR1 MNHEY and CDR2 SMNVEV (reference sequence). V shed 4 bases and J shed 0 bases, with 13 bases lying between them. The CDR3 extends over 16 amino acids. The CDR3 bases are TGTGCCAGCAGTTCTACTATCTCCAGCTCCTACAATGAGCAGTTCTTC. Its translation: CASSSTISSSYNEQFF.

The CDR3 DNA reads TGTGCTACGGGACAGGGCTACAACACTGAAGCTTTCTTT. This sequence encodes CATGQGYNTEAFF. The chain carries TRBV12-5 and TRBJ1-1; the match to TRBD1 covers 9 bases. Looked up from germline, CDR1 is LGHNT and CDR2 is FRNRAP. The V and J ends lost 10 bases and 2 bases, in that order; junction bases with no gene match: 5. The CDR3 totals 13 residues.

To note about this clone: At one of its ends the junction is not consistent with the germline gene, which may arise from a read error. This chain links TRBV7-9 with TRBJ2-1, with 10 bases lining up with TRBD1. The CDR3 has 15 amino acids. CDR1 is SEHNR and CDR2 is FQNEAQ in the germline V gene (reference sequence). The CDR3 protein is CSSSFFGTGDNEQFF. The CDR3 nucleotides read TGTTCCAGCAGCTTTTTCGGGACAGGGGACAATGAGCAGTTCTTC.

The CDR3 here is CASSQGFYEQYF. The CDR3 DNA sequence: TGTGCCAGTAGTCAGGGTTTCTACGAGCAGTACTTC. The rearrangement uses TRBV19 and TRBJ2-7, with D possibly matching TRBD1 (5 bases). This CDR3 has 12 amino acids. V was pared by 5 bases and J by 3 bases, with 8 bases between. Germline V CDR1 and CDR2: LNHDA, SQIVND (reference sequence).

The rearrangement uses TRBV7-7 and TRBJ2-3; tentative D call: TRBD2 (7 bases). V lost 0 bases to trimming and J lost 4 bases, with 11 bases between them. This CDR3 contains 15 residues. Germline assignment: CDR1 SSHAT and CDR2 FNYEAQ (reference sequence). In DNA form, the CDR3 reads TGTGCCAGCAGCTTAGCGGGGGGGGCTGCAGATACGCAGTATTTT. This sequence encodes CASSLAGGAADTQYF.

To note about this clone: At one end the junction does not follow the germline gene, possibly because of a read error. This sequence joins TRBV18 and TRBJ2-1; D remains ambiguous. CDR1 is KGHSH and CDR2 is LQKENI in the germline V gene. This CDR3 is 16 amino acids long. CDR3 nucleotides: TGTGCCAGCTCATCACCGGTCCCGAGGACCTACAATGAGCAGTTCTTC. Encoded protein: CASSSPVPRTYNEQFF.

This clone was detected only a few times. This CDR3 is CASAQQWVGGRNEQYF. In nucleotides, the CDR3 is TGCGCCAGCGCTCAACAATGGGTAGGGGGCAGAAACGAGCAGTACTTC. The gene calls are TRBV4-3 and TRBJ2-7; 7 positions match TRBD1. The CDR3 loop spans 16 amino acids. Looked up from germline, CDR1 is LGHNA and CDR2 is YSLEER. V shed 8 bases, J shed 5 bases, and the junction held 18 bases outside the gene matches.

The chain links TRBV4-2 to TRBJ1-1; a weak D match, TRBD1 (6 bases). Trimming pared 4 bases from V and 7 bases from J, leaving 22 bases between. Per germline, CDR1 LGHNA and CDR2 YNFKEQ. The CDR3 runs to 16 residues. CDR3 in DNA: TGTGCCAGCAGCCTCCGGACAGTTTCATGGACCAATGAAGCTTTCTTT. Amino acid sequence: CASSLRTVSWTNEAFF.

The V gene is TRBV21-1, the J gene TRBJ2-2; the table's TRBD2 call for D was not verified on the DNA. TRBV21-1 is a recognized pseudogene. This CDR3 region has 15 residues. The CDR3 region is CASSKGLVVTGELFF. DNA for the CDR3: TGTGCCAGCAGCAAGGGACTAGTGGTCACCGGGGAGCTGTTTTTT.

V gene TRBV7-2 combines with J gene TRBJ1-1; 7 positions match TRBD1. The CDR3 spans 14 residues. Per the germline V gene, CDR1 is SGHTA and CDR2 is FQGNSA. V shed 6 bases, J shed 1 base, and the junction held 5 bases outside the gene matches. CDR3 DNA sequence: TGTGCCAGCAGGAAGCAGGGGGGGAACACTGAAGCTTTCTTT. Translation gives CASRKQGGNTEAFF.